A selection of T cell receptor beta chains follows, all from one sample in a study of T cells in Graves' hyperthyroidism and ophthalmopathy. MiXCR was run by TCRdb on the multiplex PCR reads, yielding one entry per CDR3 protein. There are approximately 510,000 distinct CDR3 sequences in the sample; 20% to 25% occur only once, and less than 30% lies in the top ten. The specimen was blood. These receptors originate from a man between 18 and 35 years old with Graves' hyperthyroidism. Each CDR3 is given with its conserved first and last residue. D genes are given only for firm matches. Part of the rows lack a size; the others show once, few, many or a class for expanded clones.

J gene	V gene	clone size	D gene	CDR3 DNA	CDR3 protein
TRBJ1-5	TRBV28	many	.	TGTGCCAGCAGTTTATCACCAGAGAATCTTGGTCAGCCCCAGCATTTT	CASSLSPENLGQPQHF
TRBJ1-1	TRBV12-3/TRBV12-4	many	.	TGTGCCAGCAGTCTCATAATGGGCTCTGAAGCTTTCTTT	CASSLIMGSEAFF
TRBJ1-3	TRBV27	few	.	TGTGCCAGCAGTCCTGGGACGGCCCTCTCTGGAAACACCATATATTTT	CASSPGTALSGNTIYF
TRBJ2-2	TRBV11-2	many	TRBD1	TGTGCCAGCAGCTTAATCGGGACAGGGTGGACCGGGGAGCTGTTTTTT	CASSLIGTGWTGELFF
TRBJ1-1	TRBV5-5	many	.	TGTGCCAGCAACTCTCGGGGTGCCCAAACTGAAGCTTTCTTT	CASNSRGAQTEAFF
TRBJ2-7	TRBV4-1	.	.	TGCGCCAGCAGCCAAGTAGGGATCTCCTCCTACGAGCAGTACTTC	CASSQVGISSYEQYF
TRBJ1-2	TRBV15	.	TRBD1	TGTGCCACCAGCATTAGGGGGCGCGAGGCTGGCTACACCTTC	CATSIRGREAGYTF
TRBJ1-3	TRBV25-1	many	.	TGTGCCAGCAGTGAATTAACAGGAGGGAACACCATATATTTT	CASSELTGGNTIYF
TRBJ1-2	TRBV11-1	many	.	TGTGCCAGCAGGGGTTCGTGGACACAGCCTTCTTGGGGCTACACCTTC	CASRGSWTQPSWGYTF
TRBJ2-7	TRBV29-1	many	.	TGCAGCGTTGTAGCGGTCGGGACTTACGAGCAGTACTTC	CSVVAVGTYEQYF
TRBJ2-7	TRBV30	few	.	TGTGCCGGGCGATCGGCTTACGAGCAGTACTTC	CAGRSAYEQYF
TRBJ2-7	TRBV5-1	.	.	TGCGCCAGCAGCTTGGGGCCGGGTCAGCCATCCTACGAGCAGTACTTC	CASSLGPGQPSYEQYF
TRBJ1-1	TRBV28	many	.	TGTGCCAGCAGTTCACCCCGCGGGGGGCGAAGGGCTGAAGCTTTCTTT	CASSSPRGGRRAEAFF